These 3 T cell receptor beta chains came from one sample sequenced in a study of blood T cell repertoires in COVID-19. Using immunoSEQ multiplex PCR, the repertoire was profiled, and TCRdb retains in-frame clones only, with some absent. The sample yields about 160,000 clones, approximately 75% seen once. Sample: peripheral blood. All receptors come from a human donor in a cohort sampled during active COVID-19.

The chain has TRBV7-2 and TRBJ2-2; the match to TRBD1 covers 7 bases. The CDR3 consists of 15 residues. Germline CDR1 SGHTA, CDR2 FQGNSA. Trimming took 7 bases from V and 7 from J; bases not matched to a gene: 12. CDR3: CASTNARGMGGELFF. In DNA form, the CDR3 reads TGTGCCAGCACTAATGCCAGGGGGATGGGCGGGGAGCTGTTTTTT. Filled out from reference TRBV7-2 and TRBJ2-2, the complete variable domain reads GAGVSQSPSNKVTEKGKDVELRCDPISGHTALYWYRQSLGQGLEFLIYFQGNSAPDKSGLPSDRFSAERTGGSVSTLTIQRTQQEDSAVYLCASTNARGMGGELFFGEGSRLTVL.

A single count supports this clone. The V call is TRBV18, the J call TRBJ1-2, with D perhaps TRBD1 (6 bases). V lost 3 bases and J lost 0, with 17 bases in between. CDR1 is KGHSH, CDR2 LQKENI, per germline. The CDR3 runs 17 residues. The CDR3 loop reads CASSPSEGGVANYGYTF. CDR3 DNA sequence: TGTGCCAGCTCACCGTCGGAAGGGGGGGTTGCTAACTATGGCTACACCTTC.

This sequence joins TRBV5-6 and TRBJ2-5; D perhaps matches TRBD1 (5 bases). Germline-derived CDR1 and CDR2 are SGHDT and YYEEEE. CDR3 length: 16 amino acids. V gave up 0 bases and J gave up 1 base, with 13 bases separating them. This CDR3 reads CASSLDRQNLQETQYF. In DNA, the CDR3 is TGTGCCAGCAGCTTGGACAGGCAGAACCTCCAAGAGACCCAGTACTTC. Filled out from reference TRBV5-6 and TRBJ2-5, the complete variable domain reads DAGVTQSPTHLIKTRGQQVTLRCSPKSGHDTVSWYQQALGQGPQFIFQYYEEEERQRGNFPDRFSGHQFPNYSSELNVNALLLGDSALYLCASSLDRQNLQETQYFGPGTRLLVL.